The next 22 T cell receptor beta chains were all read from a single sample in a study of blood T cell repertoires in COVID-19. The table came from immunoSEQ multiplex PCR; TCRdb's copy has only in-frame clones and leaves some out. The sample lists 100,000 to 150,000 clones; about 88% were seen once. Sequencing input: peripheral blood. The receptor set was obtained from a woman older than 75 with acute or convalescent COVID-19.

The J gene is TRBJ2-1, the V gene TRBV18, with 11 bases lining up with TRBD2. Germline CDR1 is KGHSH and CDR2 is LQKENI. This CDR3 has 16 residues. The V segment lost 3 bases and the J segment 4 bases; nucleotides outside the gene matches: 5. CDR3 residues: CASSPQTSGAYNEQFF. The CDR3 nucleotides are TGTGCCAGCTCACCGCAGACTAGCGGGGCATACAATGAGCAGTTCTTC.

CDR3 bases: TGTGCCAGCAGCTTGACGGGAGGGCGGTACAATGAGCAGTTCTTC. Its translation: CASSLTGGRYNEQFF. J is TRBJ2-1 and V is TRBV11-3, with TRBD2 matching over 8 bases. The CDR3 totals 15 residues. Germline CDR1 is SGHNT and CDR2 is YENEEA. The V segment lost 3 bases and the J segment 4 bases; nucleotides outside the gene matches: 5.

The chain links TRBV7-2 to TRBJ1-6, with TRBD1 matching over 9 bases. There are 16 residues in the CDR3. Germline trimming cut 5 bases from V and 11 bases from J; bases unmatched to any gene: 13. CDR1 is SGHTA and CDR2 is FQGNSA in the germline V gene. The CDR3: CASSPPGTGKGAPLHF. Here the CDR3 DNA reads TGTGCCAGCAGCCCGCCAGGGACAGGGAAGGGGGCACCCCTCCACTTT.

About this clone itself: At the DNA level, this CDR3 is encoded by other sequences in the same sample as well. The chain links TRBV7-2 to TRBJ1-1; possible D gene TRBD1, 5 bases. With 2 bases removed from V and 5 bases from J, the gap between germline ends came to 9 bases. This CDR3 has 13 residues. The germline V gene encodes CDR1 SGHTA and CDR2 FQGNSA. The DNA of the CDR3 is TGTGCCAGCAGCTTAACAGGTCCAACTGAAGCTTTCTTT. This encodes CASSLTGPTEAFF.

As to this clone: This sample also contains other DNA sequences that code for the same CDR3. The chain employs TRBV19 and TRBJ1-4; 9 bases fit TRBD1. CDR3 size: 12 residues. Germline V gene lookup returns CDR1 LNHDA and CDR2 SQIVND (reference sequence). The V and J ends lost 6 bases and 7 bases, in that order; junction bases with no gene match: 0. CDR3 nucleotides: TGTGCCAGTAGGGACAGGGGTGAAAAACTGTTTTTT. Amino acids: CASRDRGEKLFF.

The rearrangement uses TRBV5-1 and TRBJ2-7; 9 nucleotides match TRBD1. The CDR3 totals 15 residues. V shed 3 bases and J 3 bases; nucleotides not matched to a gene: 7. Germline lookup yields CDR1 SGHRS and CDR2 YFSETQ. The chain's CDR3 is CASSWTGERFYEQYF. The CDR3 region has the DNA TGCGCCAGCAGCTGGACAGGGGAACGATTCTACGAGCAGTACTTC. The full variable domain, its missing parts supplied by reference TRBV5-1 and TRBJ2-7, is KAGVTQTPRYLIKTRGQQVTLSCSPISGHRSVSWYQQTPGQGLQFLFEYFSETQRNKGNFPGRFSGRQFSNSRSEMNVSTLELGDSALYLCASSWTGERFYEQYFGPGTRLTVT.

The J gene is TRBJ2-7, the V gene TRBV10-3, with TRBD1 matching 8 bases. Losses at the gene ends were 4 bases for V and 1 base for J; bases not matched to a gene: 3. Germline V gene lookup returns CDR1 ENHRY and CDR2 SYGVKD. The CDR3 sequence is 14 residues long. The CDR3 DNA sequence: TGTGCCATCAGTGTGGGACAGGATTCCTACGAGCAGTACTTC. Protein sequence: CAISVGQDSYEQYF.

The J gene is TRBJ2-3, the V gene TRBV7-9; 10 bases align to TRBD1. This CDR3 contains 16 residues. V gave up 1 base and J gave up 5 bases; unmatched junction bases: 6. CDR1 and CDR2 (germline): SEHNR, FQNEAQ (reference sequence). DNA of the CDR3: TGTGCCAGCAGCTTAGTAGGGACAGGGGAGATAGATACGCAGTATTTT. Translating gives CASSLVGTGEIDTQYF.

This chain connects TRBV27 to TRBJ1-5, with a possible D match to TRBD1 (5 bases). The CDR3 length is 16 residues. Deletions cut 6 bases from V and 0 bases from J, with 15 bases between. Looked up from germline, CDR1 is MNHEY and CDR2 is SMNVEV (reference sequence). The CDR3 region has the DNA TGTGCCAGCAGCTTCCGTGGAGGGACTAGCAATCAGCCCCAGCATTTT. This encodes CASSFRGGTSNQPQHF.

The chain carries TRBV30 and TRBJ1-3, with D perhaps matching TRBD1 (5 bases). The germline V and J ends were trimmed by 1 base and 2 bases, with 6 bases remaining between them. This CDR3 contains 13 residues. Germline CDR1 GTSNPN, CDR2 SVGIG (reference sequence). The CDR3 sequence is CAWSAGPGNTIYF. In DNA form, the CDR3 reads TGTGCCTGGAGTGCAGGGCCTGGAAACACCATATATTTT.

CDR3: CASSFIAGNYEQYF. The CDR3 DNA is TGTGCCAGTAGTTTTATAGCGGGAAACTACGAGCAGTACTTC. The chain couples TRBV19 to TRBJ2-7; 8 nucleotides match TRBD2. The CDR3 has 14 residues. Unmatched junction bases numbered 6, after V lost 5 bases and J lost 3 bases. Germline CDR1 LNHDA, CDR2 SQIVND (reference sequence).

This clone was observed a single time. The chain joins TRBV12-3 or TRBV12-4 to TRBJ1-1; D call uncertain. This CDR3 has 13 residues. The ends were cut back, 7 bases at V and 4 bases at J, with 13 bases in the middle. The CDR3 reads CASTREVVTEAFF. For the CDR3, the DNA is TGTGCCAGCACAAGGGAGGTGGTCACTGAAGCTTTCTTT.

The chain employs TRBV12-1 and TRBJ2-1; TRBD2 is taken as the D call from the table, unchecked against the DNA. TRBV12-1 is listed as a pseudogene. CDR3 size: 18 residues. The CDR3 nucleotides read TGTGCCAGCAGCTTTGGACTAGCGGGGGCCCGCTCCTACAATGAGCAGTTCTTC. Protein product: CASSFGLAGARSYNEQFF.

The chain has TRBV27 and TRBJ2-3; D is perhaps TRBD1 (6 bases). In germline, CDR1 is MNHEY, CDR2 SMNVEV (reference sequence). The CDR3 is 15 amino acids. Trimming took off 5 bases at V and 2 bases at J, with 14 bases between the two ends. For the CDR3, the DNA is TGTGCCAGCAGTAAACAGGGAAGACACACAGATACGCAGTATTTT. Translated: CASSKQGRHTDTQYF.

The J gene is TRBJ2-7, the V gene TRBV11-2, with D unclear. V was cut by 4 bases and J by 4 bases, with 5 bases left in between. There are 11 residues in the CDR3. Germline CDR1 and CDR2: SGHAT and FQNNGV. CDR3 residues: CASSSIYEQYF. CDR3 sequence (DNA): TGTGCCAGCAGCTCTATATACGAGCAGTACTTC.

The gene calls are TRBV10-3 and TRBJ1-4; D call uncertain. Germline CDR1 is ENHRY and CDR2 is SYGVKD. Trimming cost V 2 bases and J 7 bases, with 8 bases left between them. The length of the CDR3 is 13 residues. The CDR3 here is CAISEREGEKLFF. CDR3 DNA sequence: TGTGCCATCAGTGAGAGGGAGGGTGAAAAACTGTTTTTT.

The chain combines TRBV29-1 with TRBJ2-5, with D possibly TRBD1 on 5 matching bases. The CDR3 is made up of 11 amino acids. Germline lookup yields CDR1 SQVTM and CDR2 ANQGSEA. Trimming shortened V by 7 bases and J by 2 bases, and 8 bases separated the two germline ends. The CDR3 region has the DNA TGCAGCGCCCGGACACAAGAGACCCAGTACTTC. Amino acid sequence: CSARTQETQYF.

The chain recombines TRBV9 with TRBJ1-2; the D gene is possibly TRBD1 (6 bases). Germline assignment: CDR1 SGDLS and CDR2 YYNGEE. The CDR3 loop spans 13 amino acids. The V and J ends lost 5 bases and 4 bases respectively, with 12 bases between them. CDR3 protein: CASRAGASYGYTF. Written as DNA, the CDR3 is TGTGCCAGCAGGGCAGGGGCTTCCTATGGCTACACCTTC.

The chain couples TRBV7-7 to TRBJ2-5; 10 positions agree with TRBD1. Germline V gene lookup returns CDR1 SSHAT and CDR2 FNYEAQ (reference sequence). This CDR3 region has 16 residues. With V trimmed by 5 bases and J by 5 bases, 11 bases remained unmatched. CDR3 sequence reads: CASSKTGQGGRETQYF. CDR3 DNA sequence: TGTGCCAGCAGCAAGACCGGACAGGGGGGTAGGGAGACCCAGTACTTC. The variable domain in full, with the rest retrieved from reference TRBV7-7 and TRBJ2-5, is GAGVSQSPRYKVTKRGQDVTLRCDPISSHATLYWYQQALGQGPEFLTYFNYEAQPDKSGLPSDRFSAERPEGSISTLTIQRTEQRDSAMYRCASSKTGQGGRETQYFGPGTRLLVL.

This clone appeared a single time. The chain uses TRBV6-1 and TRBJ2-3; 10 bases are shared with TRBD2. Unmatched junction bases numbered 8, after V lost 2 bases and J lost 0 bases. CDR1 and CDR2 from the germline V gene are MNHNS and SASEGT. This CDR3 is 18 amino acids long. The CDR3 DNA sequence: TGTGCCAGCAGTGAAAGGGCTAGCGGGGGCCGTAGCACAGATACGCAGTATTTT. Its translation: CASSERASGGRSTDTQYF.

The rearrangement links TRBV12-3 or TRBV12-4 to TRBJ1-1; TRBD1 might be the D (5 bases). The CDR3 runs 13 residues. With 4 bases removed from V and 4 bases from J, the gap between germline ends came to 10 bases. The CDR3 region has the DNA TGTGCCAGCAGTTCAGGGCCCTCCACTGAAGCTTTCTTT. The encoded protein is CASSSGPSTEAFF.

V usage is TRBV19 and J usage is TRBJ1-5; 8 bases align to TRBD1. In germline, CDR1 is LNHDA, CDR2 SQIVND (reference sequence). V gave up 5 bases and J gave up 2 bases; unmatched junction bases: 8. The CDR3 runs to 16 residues. This CDR3 is CASSLQGVQGNQPQHF. CDR3 DNA: TGTGCCAGTAGTCTACAGGGGGTACAAGGCAATCAGCCCCAGCATTTT. The full variable domain, in which reference TRBV19 and TRBJ1-5 provide the parts outside the CDR3, is DGGITQSPKYLFRKEGQNVTLSCEQNLNHDAMYWYRQDPGQGLRLIYYSQIVNDFQKGDIAEGYSVSREKKESFPLTVTSAQKNPTAFYLCASSLQGVQGNQPQHFGDGTRLSIL.